The clone carrying this T cell receptor (beta chain) was seen repeatedly, ten times or more. Its target is not known. Libraries for TCR beta were made by quantitative 5'-RACE with molecular barcodes. Via MiXCR, TCRdb re-called the 5' RACE reads, giving one row per CDR3 protein. The sample consists of more than 95,000 distinct CDR3 sequences, 8% to 10% of them appearing once. Germline CDR1 and CDR2: SGDLS and YYNGEE. V was pared by 4 bases and J by 7 bases, with 12 bases between. The CDR3 spans 13 residues. The record originates from a study of CD8 T cells in ankylosing spondylitis. Regarding the study as a whole: A TCR beta motif of several highly homologous variants seemed to mark ankylosing spondylitis blood. Significant enrichment of disease-linked clones was reported in matched ankylosing spondylitis synovial fluid.

Sequenced material: blood, either unsorted or a sorted T cell fraction (not recorded which). This TCR was sampled from a male donor with ankylosing spondylitis or in good health (not recorded which). The chain joins TRBV9 to TRBJ2-1, with D possibly matching TRBD1 (6 bases). For the CDR3, the DNA is TGTGCCAGCAGCCCTCCAACAGGGAATGAGCAGTTCTTC. Translating gives CASSPPTGNEQFF. Based on the CDR3 plus reference TRBV9 and TRBJ2-1, the full variable domain is DSGVTQTPKHLITATGQRVTLRCSPRSGDLSVYWYQQSLDQGLQFLIQYYNGEERAKGNILERFSAQQFPDLHSELNLSSLELGDSALYFCASSPPTGNEQFFGPGTRLTVL.